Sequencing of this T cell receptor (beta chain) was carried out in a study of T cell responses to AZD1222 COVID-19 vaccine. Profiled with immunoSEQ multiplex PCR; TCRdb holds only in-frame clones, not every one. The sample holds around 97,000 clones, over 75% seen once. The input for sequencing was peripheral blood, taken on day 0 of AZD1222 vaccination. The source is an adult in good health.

CDR3 region: CARSDSGFRGYEQYF. DNA for the CDR3: TGTGCCAGGTCGGATAGCGGGTTTCGGGGCTACGAGCAGTACTTC. This chain joins TRBV27 and TRBJ2-7; 7 bases fit TRBD2. Germline loops: CDR1 MNHEY, CDR2 SMNVEV (reference sequence). The V segment lost 9 bases and the J segment 3 bases; nucleotides outside the gene matches: 14. This CDR3 is built from 15 residues.